This note documents a single T cell receptor (beta chain) sequence. The antigen is not known. Together with a sample-barcoded 5' primer, a J-beta primer mix was included in a second PCR lasting about 6 to 12 cycles. TCRdb re-called the 5' RACE reads with MiXCR, one entry per CDR3 protein. The table records about 1.6 million distinct CDR3 sequences, around 36% of them present only once. The record originates from a study of blood T cells in healthy people across ages. Study results and caveats: Roughly linearly, TCR beta diversity per million T cells fell as age increased. Whereas aged donors had fewer naive CD4+ cells, long-lived donors had more of them and higher diversity.

The V and J ends lost 2 bases and 13 bases respectively, with 21 bases between them. The CDR3 loop spans 15 amino acids. This receptor was identified in a woman in her thirties in good health. Material for sequencing was blood. The chain is built from TRBV12-3 or TRBV12-4 and TRBJ2-1, with D maybe TRBD2 (7 bases). The CDR3 here is CASSLKLAEGETQFF. The CDR3 region has the DNA TGTGCCAGCAGTTTAAAGCTAGCGGAGGGGGAGACCCAGTTCTTC.